This TCR beta chain was observed in a study of T cell responses to AZD1222 COVID-19 vaccine (dated by TCRdb to the early 2020s). Describing the broader study: TCR sequencing was performed for 230 to 250 trial participants, of whom some 200 were given two doses of AZD1222 and approximately 25 were given two doses of MenACWY control vaccine. Trial participants were enrolled by age into 18-55, 56-69 and 70-plus year subgroups, with about 150, 28 and 57 TCR-sequenced participants respectively. General findings and caveats noted by the study authors: Participants were mostly white British and included more females than males, and it was suggested by the authors that clonal diversity may have been underestimated. Because no day 14 peak-response samples were available, repertoires were characterized only after the peak T cell response. After two AZD1222 doses, spike-specific TCR breadth and depth were significantly higher than at day 0 and than in MenACWY recipients. Vaccine-associated CD4 TCRs spanned the whole spike protein, with dominant responses in regions 160-218 and 743-854. The 56-69-year group was small, and its depth increase did not reach significance, likely because of low power. Reportedly, close to half of the unique spike-specific TCRs recognized epitopes lying outside the regions that are mutated in the B.1.351 and B.1.1.7 variants. Conclusions about previously exposed vaccinees are limited because only five to seven AZD1222 recipients were SARS-CoV-2 seropositive at baseline.

Per the publication, the time point label means: baseline before first vaccination. The meaning of the sample's treatment or condition label: meningococcal conjugate vaccine given as trial control. Vaccinee samples came from UK trials COV001 and COV002, including a single-blind randomized controlled phase 2/3 trial of AZD1222 (ChAdOx1 nCoV-19) in healthy adults. For TCRbeta chain sequencing, PBMC samples were collected from trial participants at day 0 and at day 28 after the second dose. The CDR3 regions of human TCRbeta chains were subjected to immunosequencing. The authors' pipeline ran thus. TCRs in the repertoires were matched against a reference library of SARS-CoV-2-specific TCRs that had been generated with the MIRA antigen-specificity platform. Breadth was defined as the fraction of unique TCRs that were SARS-CoV-2-associated, and depth was defined as the fraction of total T cells that were SARS-CoV-2-associated. Using the MIRA data, each spike-specific TCR was mapped to the spike region that the TCR reacts to and placed in a CD4 or CD8 class. Log10-transformed breadth and depth values were compared by one-way ANOVA with Sidak's multiple comparisons tests. Held by TCRdb, this immuneACCESS table contains in-frame sequences only and omits some clones. Under half of the omission traces to an unresolved V gene where checked; the cause of the rest is unknown. V and J calls and clone size are given by that table; D and trimming were obtained from the DNA. This sample has 120,000 or so clones in its table, and roughly 89% of those were observed once. The ten largest clonotypes hold around 10% of the sample.

The junction carries 13 bases between V and J, which are trimmed by 6 bases and 4 bases respectively. The CDR3 measures 14 amino acids from cysteine to phenylalanine. The kept DNA is CDR3 alone, 42 bases in frame from the first base. Via the germline V gene, CDR1 is SGHVS and CDR2 FNYEAQ. Points on this clone: Its cognate antigen has yet to be identified. There are no base qualities to consult, and no much larger clone falls within one base.

This chain joins TRBV7-6 to TRBJ1-3; tentative D gene TRBD1, with 5 bases matching. The sequenced sample was peripheral blood, obtained on day 0 of MenACWY control vaccination. The source of this sequence is an adult in good health. The CDR3 loop reads CASSRQGSGNTIYF. The DNA is as follows: TGTGCCAGCAGTCGGCAGGGTTCCGGAAACACCATATATTTT.